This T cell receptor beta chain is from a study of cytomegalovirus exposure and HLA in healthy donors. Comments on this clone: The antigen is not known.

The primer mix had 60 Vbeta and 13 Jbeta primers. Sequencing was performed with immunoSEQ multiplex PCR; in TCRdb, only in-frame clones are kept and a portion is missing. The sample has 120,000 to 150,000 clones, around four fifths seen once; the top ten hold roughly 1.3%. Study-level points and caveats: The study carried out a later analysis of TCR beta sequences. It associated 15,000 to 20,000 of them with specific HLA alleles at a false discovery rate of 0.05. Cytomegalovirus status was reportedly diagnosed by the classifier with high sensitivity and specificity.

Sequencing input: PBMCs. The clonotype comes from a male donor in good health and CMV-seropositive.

DNA of the CDR3: TGTGCCAGCAGTTTGGGACAGGGAGGTTCACCCCTCCACTTT. This encodes CASSLGQGGSPLHF. The chain combines TRBV6-1 with TRBJ1-6; 9 nucleotides agree with TRBD1. CDR3 size: 14 residues. Germline loops: CDR1 MNHNS, CDR2 SASEGT. With V trimmed by 5 bases and J by 9 bases, 5 bases remained unmatched.